This T cell receptor beta chain derives from a study of cytotoxic CD8 clonotypes in ibrutinib-treated CLL. Background on the study: Response samples were taken after a median of approximately 11 months on treatment, range 6 to 36. Averaging across samples gave about 230,000 productive templates and approximately 92,000 productive rearrangements.

Germline CDR1 is SGHTA and CDR2 is FQGTGA. This CDR3 spans 15 amino acids. The V segment lost 5 bases and the J segment 1 base; nucleotides outside the gene matches: 6. Deep sequencing aimed at 1 in 200,000 to 1 in 1 million T cells' resolution. Method: immunoSEQ multiplex PCR; TCRdb's copy keeps in-frame clones and lacks some. This table has fewer than 40,000 clones, approximately 67% appearing once. The specimen was PBMCs, collected at disease progression, from a patient treated with ibrutinib. The clonotype was recovered from a human donor with chronic lymphocytic leukemia. The chain recombines TRBV7-3 with TRBJ2-3; 7 bases are a match to TRBD2. Here the CDR3 DNA reads TGTGCCAGCAGCCCTTTGGCGGGAGGCACAGATACGCAGTATTTT. Translated, it gives CASSPLAGGTDTQYF. The variable domain in full, with the rest retrieved from reference TRBV7-3 and TRBJ2-3, is GAGVSQTPSNKVTEKGKYVELRCDPISGHTALYWYRQSLGQGPEFLIYFQGTGAADDSGLPNDRFFAVRPEGSVSTLKIQRTERGDSAVYLCASSPLAGGTDTQYFGPGTRLTVL.